Shown below are 21 T cell receptor beta chains from a single sample sequenced in a study of blood T cell repertoires in COVID-19. Clones were sequenced by immunoSEQ multiplex PCR, and TCRdb holds only the in-frame ones, with some missing. Of 200,000 to 250,000 clones detected, about 84% appear once; the ten largest clones hold roughly 7%. The source material was peripheral blood. These TCRs come from an elderly woman with COVID-19, enrolled during active disease.

J is TRBJ2-2 and V is TRBV7-5; TRBD2 is the table's D call and was not checked against the DNA. TRBV7-5 represents a pseudogene. The CDR3 consists of 14 residues. The CDR3 nucleotides are TGTGTCAGAAGCTTAGGGGACTCTACCGGGGAGCTGTTTTTT. It codes for CVRSLGDSTGELFF.

This chain connects TRBV2 to TRBJ1-2; D gene ambiguous. Germline CDR1 reads SNHLY; CDR2 reads FYNNEI. V was cut by 4 bases and J by 4 bases, with 10 bases left in between. CDR3 length equals 13 residues. The CDR3 region is CASSVRGLYGYTF. Written as DNA, the CDR3 is TGTGCCAGCAGTGTTCGGGGTCTCTATGGCTACACCTTC.

This chain links TRBV19 with TRBJ2-5; D is ambiguous. Between the trimmed V and J ends, which lost 5 bases and 1 base, there was a span of 8 bases. The CDR3 covers 13 residues. Per germline, CDR1 LNHDA and CDR2 SQIVND (reference sequence). CDR3 coding DNA: TGTGCCAGTAGTTCGACTCTCCAAGAGACCCAGTACTTC. Protein product: CASSSTLQETQYF.

In the case of this clone: At one end, the junction sequence differs from germline, possibly due to a read error. The chain combines TRBV7-7 with TRBJ2-2; possible D gene TRBD1, 6 bases. This CDR3 is built from 17 residues. Germline CDR1 and CDR2: SSHAT and FNYEAQ (reference sequence). The DNA of the CDR3 is TGTGCTAGCAGCTCCCACGCGGCGAGGGGGAGCACCGGGGAGCTGTTTTTT. Amino acid sequence: CASSSHAARGSTGELFF.

The gene calls are TRBV5-1 and TRBJ1-5, with 7 bases fitting TRBD1. V shed 4 bases and J 5 bases; nucleotides not matched to a gene: 9. This CDR3 has 15 amino acids. Germline CDR1 is SGHRS and CDR2 is YFSETQ. In DNA form, the CDR3 reads TGCGCCAGCAGCCAGGGGACAGCCCTTGATCAGCCCCAGCATTTT. This encodes CASSQGTALDQPQHF.

This clone was detected only once. V usage is TRBV5-1 and J usage is TRBJ1-4; 9 positions agree with TRBD1. V shed 4 bases and J 8 bases; nucleotides not matched to a gene: 6. Germline V lookup: CDR1 SGHRS, CDR2 YFSETQ. The CDR3 loop spans 14 amino acids. CDR3 sequence: CASSLDRGSEKLFF. CDR3 nucleotides: TGCGCCAGCAGCCTTGACAGGGGGAGCGAAAAACTGTTTTTT.

The rearrangement links TRBV11-2 to TRBJ2-3; TRBD2 might be the D (5 bases). Germline assignment: CDR1 SGHAT and CDR2 FQNNGV. The CDR3 sequence is 13 residues long. The CDR3 reads CARRDPGTDTQYF. The CDR3 DNA reads as TGTGCGCGACGGGATCCAGGCACAGATACGCAGTATTTT.

The chain joins TRBV5-1 to TRBJ2-7; D possibly corresponds to TRBD2 (6 bases). The CDR3 is 15 amino acids. With 4 bases removed from V and 1 base from J, the gap between germline ends came to 15 bases. Germline V gives CDR1 SGHRS, CDR2 YFSETQ. CDR3 loop: CASSQGDGTSYEQYF. The CDR3 region has the DNA TGCGCCAGCAGCCAAGGGGACGGGACTTCCTACGAGCAGTACTTC.

V is TRBV19 and J is TRBJ1-3; 10 nucleotides align to TRBD1. The CDR3 is made up of 17 amino acids. The germline V gene has CDR1 LNHDA and CDR2 SQIVND (reference sequence). The trim removed 3 bases at V and 6 bases at J, leaving 11 bases unmatched. DNA for the CDR3: TGTGCCAGTAGTATCCTAGGATCGACAGGGGGCGAAAACACCATATATTTT. Encoded protein: CASSILGSTGGENTIYF.

Worth noting for this clone: One junction end disagrees with the germline gene, perhaps due to a read error. The chain is built from TRBV7-7 and TRBJ2-5, with 9 nucleotides matching TRBD2. The CDR3 extends over 15 amino acids. Germline CDR1 and CDR2: SSHAT and FNYEAQ (reference sequence). In nucleotides, the CDR3 is TGTGCTAGCAGCTTTCAGCGGGGGGTACAAGAGACCCAGTACTTC. Residues: CASSFQRGVQETQYF.

The rearrangement joins TRBV21-1 to TRBJ1-4. TRBV21-1 is a listed pseudogene. This CDR3 has 14 residues. In DNA form, the CDR3 reads TGTGCCAGCGGACGCGCCGCGGGTAATGAAAAACTGTTTTTT. Its protein is CASGRAAGNEKLFF.

The chain recombines TRBV27 with TRBJ2-3, with D possibly being TRBD1 (6 bases). The CDR3 has 15 residues. Trimming took 5 bases from V and 4 from J, leaving 16 bases between them. Germline V gives CDR1 MNHEY, CDR2 SMNVEV (reference sequence). The CDR3 loop is CASSRTGMGADTQYF. The CDR3 DNA sequence: TGTGCCAGCAGTCGAACAGGGATGGGGGCAGATACGCAGTATTTT.

The J gene is TRBJ1-2, the V gene TRBV28, with no clear D. Trimming left V 5 bases short and J 1 base short, with 8 bases between. CDR1 MDHEN and CDR2 SYDVKM come from the germline V gene. The CDR3 sequence is 13 residues long. In DNA form, the CDR3 reads TGTGCCAGCAGTCAATCACTTAACTATGGCTACACCTTC. As protein: CASSQSLNYGYTF.

The V call is TRBV2, the J call TRBJ2-7, with a weak D call TRBD2 (6 bases). The CDR3 totals 14 residues. Trimming removed 5 bases from V and 7 bases from J, with 18 bases in between. Germline lookup yields CDR1 SNHLY and CDR2 FYNNEI. The CDR3 protein is CASSLVGAGREQYF. CDR3 sequence (DNA): TGTGCCAGCAGTCTGGTAGGGGCAGGGAGGGAGCAGTACTTC.

The chain joins TRBV3-1 (or the pseudogene TRBV3-2) to TRBJ2-1, with no clear D. CDR3 length equals 13 residues. Germline values: CDR1 LGHDT, CDR2 YNNKEL (reference sequence). Trimming pared 4 bases from V and 9 bases from J, leaving 13 bases between. The CDR3 nucleotides read TGTGCCAGCAGCCCCTCCCGAACGGGTGAGCAGTTCTTC. Protein sequence: CASSPSRTGEQFF.

This sequence joins TRBV28 and TRBJ1-2, with a possible D match to TRBD1 (6 bases). V was shortened by 6 bases and J by 2 bases, with 10 bases between the two germline ends. The germline V gene encodes CDR1 MDHEN and CDR2 SYDVKM. CDR3 length: 13 amino acids. The CDR3: CASRQGWNYGYTF. In DNA form, the CDR3 reads TGTGCCAGCAGACAGGGTTGGAACTATGGCTACACCTTC.

J is TRBJ1-6 and V is TRBV3-1 (or the pseudogene TRBV3-2); maybe TRBD1 (5 bases). The germline V gene encodes CDR1 LGHDT and CDR2 YNNKEL (reference sequence). V shed 1 base and J shed 7 bases, with 8 bases lying between them. The CDR3 runs to 14 residues. The CDR3 region has the DNA TGTGCCAGCAGCCAAGCCAGGGTCAATTCACCCCTCCACTTT. Translating gives CASSQARVNSPLHF.

The genes are TRBV4-1 and TRBJ1-2; 8 bases align to TRBD1. This CDR3 spans 15 amino acids. Trimming took 0 bases from V and 8 from J; bases not matched to a gene: 8. CDR1 is MGHRA, CDR2 YSYEKL, per germline. CDR3: CASSQDSGQGVGYTF. The DNA of the CDR3 is TGCGCCAGCAGCCAAGATTCAGGACAGGGTGTAGGCTACACCTTC.

CDR3 loop: CASSKVAGTGTSGTQYF. The CDR3 DNA follows: TGTGCCAGCAGCAAAGTAGCGGGGACAGGGACCTCGGGTACGCAGTATTTT. The J gene is TRBJ2-3, the V gene TRBV21-1; the table calls TRBD1, which could not be checked here. TRBV21-1 is annotated as a pseudogene. This CDR3 region has 17 residues.

The chain carries TRBV2 and TRBJ1-1, with a possible D match to TRBD1 (6 bases). CDR3 length: 15 residues. Trimming took 5 bases from V and 2 from J, leaving 15 bases between them. Germline V CDR1 and CDR2: SNHLY, FYNNEI. CDR3 region: CASSSIARGNTEAFF. DNA of the CDR3: TGTGCCAGCAGTTCTATCGCCAGGGGAAACACTGAAGCTTTCTTT.

CDR3: CASSLGVGAAEAFF. In DNA form, the CDR3 reads TGTGCCAGCAGCTTAGGAGTGGGGGCCGCTGAAGCTTTCTTT. V is TRBV7-9 and J is TRBJ1-1, with D possibly TRBD1 on 6 matching bases. Germline V gene lookup returns CDR1 SEHNR and CDR2 FQNEAQ (reference sequence). Deletions cut 1 base from V and 6 bases from J, with 12 bases between. The length of the CDR3 is 14 residues.